These 5 T cell receptor beta chains originate from one sample sequenced in a study of T cells in Graves' hyperthyroidism and ophthalmopathy (dated by TCRdb to 2018 to 2020). Library preparation used multiplex PCR. The sequencer listed for this sample is Illumina HiSeq 2000. The TCR beta CDR3 regions were amplified from RNA transcripts. The first round of RT-PCR for the TCR CDR3 was performed with the HTBI primer set and the Qiagen OneStep RT-PCR kit. TCRdb's own reprocessing of the public reads used fastp at Q25 and MiXCR and kept productive beta chains. Each entry merges the rows of one CDR3 protein and shows their most common DNA and genes. For this sample there are fewer than 750,000 distinct CDR3 sequences; 35% to 55% appear just once. Jointly, the top ten make up about 8% of the sample. Material: peripheral blood or thyroid tissue (not recorded which). These receptors all come from a woman younger than 35 with Graves' hyperthyroidism.

Many counts were recorded for this clonotype. This rearrangement joins TRBV20-1 to TRBJ2-5, with 11 bases identical to TRBD1. The CDR3 covers 15 residues. CDR1 and CDR2 (germline): DFQATT, SNEGSKA (reference sequence). The trim removed 4 bases at V and 5 bases at J, leaving 9 bases unmatched. The DNA for the CDR3 is TGCAGTGCTATATGGACCGGGACAGGGGGGGAGACCCAGTACTTC. The encoded protein is CSAIWTGTGGETQYF.

In DNA form, the CDR3 reads TGTGCCAGCAGCGTAGAACAGGACAGGGGCAATCAGCCCCAGCATTTT. Translated, it gives CASSVEQDRGNQPQHF. V is TRBV9 and J is TRBJ1-5; 8 bases map to TRBD1. The germline V gene encodes CDR1 SGDLS and CDR2 YYNGEE. The CDR3 extends over 16 amino acids. Trimming removed 0 bases from V and 2 bases from J; junction bases left unmatched: 4.

V and J are TRBV7-9 and TRBJ1-2; D not resolved. Germline lookup yields CDR1 SEHNR and CDR2 FQNEAQ (reference sequence). V was trimmed by 11 bases and J by 4 bases, leaving 8 bases between them. This CDR3 spans 10 amino acids. In DNA form, the CDR3 reads TGTGCCGGGCTCGGCTATGGCTACACCTTC. Translating it yields CAGLGYGYTF.

The sample holds many counts of this clonotype. V is TRBV12-5 and J is TRBJ2-2; D not resolved. Germline V gene data show CDR1 as LGHNT and CDR2 as FRNRAP. The length of the CDR3 is 14 residues. V lost 0 bases, J lost 7 bases, and 9 bases lay in between. The CDR3 nucleotides read TGTGCTAGTGGTTTGGTACTTTCCGGCGGGGAGCTGTTTTTT. Residues: CASGLVLSGGELFF.

This rearrangement joins TRBV2 to TRBJ1-5; no firm D call. CDR1 is SNHLY and CDR2 is FYNNEI in the germline V gene. Between the trimmed V and J ends, which lost 2 bases and 5 bases, there was a span of 16 bases. CDR3 length equals 16 residues. DNA for the CDR3: TGTGCCAGCAGTGAACCGGGTGAGGCCAGCTATCAGCCCCAGCATTTT. This translates into CASSEPGEASYQPQHF.